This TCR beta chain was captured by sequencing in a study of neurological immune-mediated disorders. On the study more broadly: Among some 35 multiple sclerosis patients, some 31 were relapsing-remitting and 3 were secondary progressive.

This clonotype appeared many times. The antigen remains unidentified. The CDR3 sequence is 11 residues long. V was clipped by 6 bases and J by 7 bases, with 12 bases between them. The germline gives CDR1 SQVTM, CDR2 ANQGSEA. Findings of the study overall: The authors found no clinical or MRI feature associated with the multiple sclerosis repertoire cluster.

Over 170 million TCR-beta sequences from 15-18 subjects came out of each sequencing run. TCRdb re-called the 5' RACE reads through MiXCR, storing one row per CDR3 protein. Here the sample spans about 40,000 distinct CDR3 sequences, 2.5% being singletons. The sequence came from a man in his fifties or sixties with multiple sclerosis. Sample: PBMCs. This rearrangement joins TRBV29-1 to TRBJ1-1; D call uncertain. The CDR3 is CSVRTGDEAFF. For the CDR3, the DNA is TGCAGCGTCAGGACCGGGGATGAAGCTTTCTTT.